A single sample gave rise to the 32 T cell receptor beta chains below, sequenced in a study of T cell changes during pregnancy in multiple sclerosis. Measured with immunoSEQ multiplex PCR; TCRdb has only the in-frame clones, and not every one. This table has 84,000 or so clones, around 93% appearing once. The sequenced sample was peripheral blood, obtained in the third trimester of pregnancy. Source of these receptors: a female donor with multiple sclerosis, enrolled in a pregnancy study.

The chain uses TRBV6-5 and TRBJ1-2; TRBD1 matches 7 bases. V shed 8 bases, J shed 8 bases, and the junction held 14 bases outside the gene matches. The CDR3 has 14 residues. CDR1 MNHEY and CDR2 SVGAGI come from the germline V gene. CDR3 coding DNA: TGTGCCAGCGGCCCGACAGGGAGTGAGGCGGGCTACACCTTC. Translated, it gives CASGPTGSEAGYTF.

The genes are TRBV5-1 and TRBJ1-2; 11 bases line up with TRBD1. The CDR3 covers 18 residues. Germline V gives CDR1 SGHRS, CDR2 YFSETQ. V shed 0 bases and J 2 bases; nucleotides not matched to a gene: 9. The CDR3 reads CASSLDPRDRGANYGYTF. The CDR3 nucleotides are TGCGCCAGCAGCTTGGACCCTAGGGACAGGGGGGCCAACTATGGCTACACCTTC.

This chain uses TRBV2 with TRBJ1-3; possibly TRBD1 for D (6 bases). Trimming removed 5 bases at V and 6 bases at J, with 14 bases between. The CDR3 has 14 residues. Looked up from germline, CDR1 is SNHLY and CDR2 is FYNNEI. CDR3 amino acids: CASSSTGNVNTIYF. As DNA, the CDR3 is TGTGCCAGCAGTAGTACAGGGAACGTAAACACCATATATTTT.

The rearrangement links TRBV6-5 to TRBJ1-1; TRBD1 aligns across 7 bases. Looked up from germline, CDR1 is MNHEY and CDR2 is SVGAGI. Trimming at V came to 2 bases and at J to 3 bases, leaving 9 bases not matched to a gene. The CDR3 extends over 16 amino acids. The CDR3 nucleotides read TGTGCCAGCAGTTACCTCCGGGACAGTGATGACACTGAAGCTTTCTTT. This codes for CASSYLRDSDDTEAFF.

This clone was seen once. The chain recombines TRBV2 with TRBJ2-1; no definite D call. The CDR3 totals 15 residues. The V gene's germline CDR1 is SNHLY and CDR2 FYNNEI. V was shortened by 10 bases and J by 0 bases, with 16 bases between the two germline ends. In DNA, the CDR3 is TGTGCCACCCGACAAGACACTCGCTCCTACAATGAGCAGTTCTTC. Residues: CATRQDTRSYNEQFF.

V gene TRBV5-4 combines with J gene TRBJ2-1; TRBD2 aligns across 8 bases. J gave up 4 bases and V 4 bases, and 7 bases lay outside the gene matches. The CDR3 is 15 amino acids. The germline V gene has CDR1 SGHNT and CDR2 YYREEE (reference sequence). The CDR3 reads CASSPGGSLYNEQFF. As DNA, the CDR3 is TGTGCCAGCAGCCCGGGGGGGTCGCTATACAATGAGCAGTTCTTC.

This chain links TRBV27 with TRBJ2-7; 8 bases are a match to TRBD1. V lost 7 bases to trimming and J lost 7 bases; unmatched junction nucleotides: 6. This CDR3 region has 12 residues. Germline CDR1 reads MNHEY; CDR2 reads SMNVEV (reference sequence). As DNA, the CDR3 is TGTGCCAGCACCGGGACAGGTGAGGAGCAGTACTTC. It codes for CASTGTGEEQYF.

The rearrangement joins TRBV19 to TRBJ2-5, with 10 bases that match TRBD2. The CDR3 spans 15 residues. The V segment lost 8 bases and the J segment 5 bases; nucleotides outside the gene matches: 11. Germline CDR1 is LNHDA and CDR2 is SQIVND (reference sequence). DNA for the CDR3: TGTGCCAGTTCCGCCCAGCGGGGGGGGTGGGAGACCCAGTACTTC. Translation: CASSAQRGGWETQYF.

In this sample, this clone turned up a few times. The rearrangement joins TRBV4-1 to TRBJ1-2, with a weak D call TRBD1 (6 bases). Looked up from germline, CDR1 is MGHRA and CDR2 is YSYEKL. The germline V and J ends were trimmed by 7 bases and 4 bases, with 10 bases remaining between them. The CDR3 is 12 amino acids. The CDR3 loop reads CASKQGTYGYTF. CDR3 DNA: TGCGCCAGCAAACAGGGAACCTATGGCTACACCTTC.

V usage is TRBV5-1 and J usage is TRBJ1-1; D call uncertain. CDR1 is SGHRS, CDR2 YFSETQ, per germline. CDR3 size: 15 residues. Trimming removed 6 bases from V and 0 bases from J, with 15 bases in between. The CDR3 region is CASTSGRHLNTEAFF. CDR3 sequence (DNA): TGCGCCAGCACCTCCGGCCGACATCTGAACACTGAAGCTTTCTTT.

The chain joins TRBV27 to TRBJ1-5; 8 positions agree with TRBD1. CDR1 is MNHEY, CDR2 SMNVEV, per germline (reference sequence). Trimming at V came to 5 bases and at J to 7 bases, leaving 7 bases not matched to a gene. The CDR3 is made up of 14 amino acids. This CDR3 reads CASSLDRGGQPQHF. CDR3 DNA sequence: TGTGCCAGCAGTCTCGACAGGGGAGGCCAGCCCCAGCATTTT.

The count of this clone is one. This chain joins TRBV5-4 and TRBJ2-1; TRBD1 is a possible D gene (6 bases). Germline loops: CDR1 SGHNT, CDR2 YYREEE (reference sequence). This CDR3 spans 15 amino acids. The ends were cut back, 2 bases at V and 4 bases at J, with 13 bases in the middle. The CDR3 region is CASSLNRVSYNEQFF. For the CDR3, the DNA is TGTGCCAGCAGCTTAAACAGGGTGTCATACAATGAGCAGTTCTTC.

CDR3 DNA: TGTGCCAGCAGCCCAGCCGGAGGCGCTGAAGCTTTCTTT. Amino acids: CASSPAGGAEAFF. V and J are TRBV9 and TRBJ1-1; no clear D. The CDR3 spans 13 residues. V lost 4 bases to trimming and J lost 6 bases, with 13 bases between them. CDR1 is SGDLS, CDR2 YYNGEE, per germline.

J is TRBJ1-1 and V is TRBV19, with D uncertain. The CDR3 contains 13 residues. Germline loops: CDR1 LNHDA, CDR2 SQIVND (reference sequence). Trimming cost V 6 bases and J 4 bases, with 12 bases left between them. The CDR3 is CASSPPGSTEAFF. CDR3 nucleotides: TGTGCCAGTAGCCCCCCGGGGAGCACTGAAGCTTTCTTT.

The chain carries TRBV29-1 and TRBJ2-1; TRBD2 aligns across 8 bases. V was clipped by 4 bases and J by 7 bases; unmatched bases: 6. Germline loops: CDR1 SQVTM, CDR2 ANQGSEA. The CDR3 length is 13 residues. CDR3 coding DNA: TGCAGCGTTGCGGGGGGGCCCCTTAATGAGCAGTTCTTC. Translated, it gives CSVAGGPLNEQFF.

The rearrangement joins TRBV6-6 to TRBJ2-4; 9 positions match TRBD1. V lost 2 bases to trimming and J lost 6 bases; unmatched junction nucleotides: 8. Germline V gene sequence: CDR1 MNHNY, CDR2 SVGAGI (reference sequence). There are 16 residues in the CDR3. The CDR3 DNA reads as TGTGCCAGCAGTTACCCTTCGATGGACAGGGGAAACATTCAGTACTTC. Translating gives CASSYPSMDRGNIQYF.

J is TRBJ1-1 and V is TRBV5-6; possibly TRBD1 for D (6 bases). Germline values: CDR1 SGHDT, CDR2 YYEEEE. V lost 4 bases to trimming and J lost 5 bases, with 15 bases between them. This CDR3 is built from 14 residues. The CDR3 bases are TGTGCCAGCAGCCCCTACAGGGACGGAACTGAAGCTTTCTTT. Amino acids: CASSPYRDGTEAFF.

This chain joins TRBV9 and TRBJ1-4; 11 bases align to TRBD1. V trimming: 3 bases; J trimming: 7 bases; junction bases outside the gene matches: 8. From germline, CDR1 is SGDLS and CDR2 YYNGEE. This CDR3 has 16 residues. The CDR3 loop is CASSGSSGQGGEKLFF. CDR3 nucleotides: TGTGCCAGCAGCGGATCATCGGGACAGGGGGGTGAAAAACTGTTTTTT. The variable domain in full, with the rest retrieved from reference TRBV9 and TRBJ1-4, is DSGVTQTPKHLITATGQRVTLRCSPRSGDLSVYWYQQSLDQGLQFLIQYYNGEERAKGNILERFSAQQFPDLHSELNLSSLELGDSALYFCASSGSSGQGGEKLFFGSGTQLSVL.

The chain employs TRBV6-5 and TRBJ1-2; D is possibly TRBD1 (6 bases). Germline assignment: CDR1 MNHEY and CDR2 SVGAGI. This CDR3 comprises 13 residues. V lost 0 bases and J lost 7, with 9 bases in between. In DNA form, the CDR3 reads TGTGCCAGCAGTTACTCCAGGGGATCTGGCTACACCTTC. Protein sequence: CASSYSRGSGYTF.

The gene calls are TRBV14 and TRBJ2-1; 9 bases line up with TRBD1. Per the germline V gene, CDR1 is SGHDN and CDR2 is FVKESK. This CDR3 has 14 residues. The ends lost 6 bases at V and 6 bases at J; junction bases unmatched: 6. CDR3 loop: CASRLPGQGNEQFF. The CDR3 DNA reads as TGTGCCAGCAGGTTACCGGGACAGGGCAATGAGCAGTTCTTC.

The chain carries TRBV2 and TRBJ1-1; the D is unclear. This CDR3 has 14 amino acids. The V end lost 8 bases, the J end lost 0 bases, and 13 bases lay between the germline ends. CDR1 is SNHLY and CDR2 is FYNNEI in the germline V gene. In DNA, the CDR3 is TGTGCCAGCCGTCAGACAACCCTGAACACTGAAGCTTTCTTT. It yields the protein CASRQTTLNTEAFF.

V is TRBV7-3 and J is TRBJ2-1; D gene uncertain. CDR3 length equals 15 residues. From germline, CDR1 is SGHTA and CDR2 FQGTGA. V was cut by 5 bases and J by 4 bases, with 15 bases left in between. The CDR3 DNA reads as TGTGCCAGCAGCGGAGTCCTGGCGGCTTACAATGAGCAGTTCTTC. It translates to CASSGVLAAYNEQFF.

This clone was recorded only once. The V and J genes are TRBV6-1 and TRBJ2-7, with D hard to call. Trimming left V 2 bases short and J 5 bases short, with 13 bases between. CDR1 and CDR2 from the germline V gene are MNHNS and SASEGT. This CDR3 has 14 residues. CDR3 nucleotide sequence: TGTGCCAGCAGTGAATTCCCAGCGACCCACGAGCAGTACTTC. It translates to CASSEFPATHEQYF.

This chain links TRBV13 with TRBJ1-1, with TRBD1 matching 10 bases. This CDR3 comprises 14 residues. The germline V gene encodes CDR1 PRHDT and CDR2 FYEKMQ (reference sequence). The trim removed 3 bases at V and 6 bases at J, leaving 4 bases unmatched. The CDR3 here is CASSFGTGEAEAFF. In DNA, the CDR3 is TGTGCCAGCAGCTTTGGGACAGGGGAGGCTGAAGCTTTCTTT.

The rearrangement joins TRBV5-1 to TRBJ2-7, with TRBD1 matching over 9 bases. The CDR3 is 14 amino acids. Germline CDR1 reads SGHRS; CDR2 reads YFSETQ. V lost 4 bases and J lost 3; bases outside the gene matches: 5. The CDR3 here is CASSRWTGDYEQYF. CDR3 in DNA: TGCGCCAGCAGCCGATGGACAGGGGACTACGAGCAGTACTTC.

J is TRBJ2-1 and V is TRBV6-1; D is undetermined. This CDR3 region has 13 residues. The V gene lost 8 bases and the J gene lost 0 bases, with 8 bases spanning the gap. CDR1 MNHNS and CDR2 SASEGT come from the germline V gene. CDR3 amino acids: CASERSSYNEQFF. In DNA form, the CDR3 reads TGTGCCAGCGAACGGAGCTCCTACAATGAGCAGTTCTTC.

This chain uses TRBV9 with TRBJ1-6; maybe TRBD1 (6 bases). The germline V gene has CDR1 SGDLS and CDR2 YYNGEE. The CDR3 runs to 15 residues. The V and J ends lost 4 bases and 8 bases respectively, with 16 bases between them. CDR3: CASSPHRVTDSPLHF. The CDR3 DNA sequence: TGTGCCAGCAGCCCACACAGGGTAACGGATTCACCCCTCCACTTT.

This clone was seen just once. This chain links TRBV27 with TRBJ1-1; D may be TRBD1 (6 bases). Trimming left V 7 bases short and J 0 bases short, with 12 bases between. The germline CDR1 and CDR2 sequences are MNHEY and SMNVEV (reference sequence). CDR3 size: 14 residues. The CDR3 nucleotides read TGTGCCAGCACTATAGGGGGATTGAACACTGAAGCTTTCTTT. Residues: CASTIGGLNTEAFF.

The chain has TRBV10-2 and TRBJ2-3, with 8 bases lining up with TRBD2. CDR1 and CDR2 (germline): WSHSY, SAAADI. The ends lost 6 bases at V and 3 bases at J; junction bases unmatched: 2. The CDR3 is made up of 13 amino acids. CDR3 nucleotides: TGCGCCAGCAGCGGACTAGCAACAGATACGCAGTATTTT. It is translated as CASSGLATDTQYF.

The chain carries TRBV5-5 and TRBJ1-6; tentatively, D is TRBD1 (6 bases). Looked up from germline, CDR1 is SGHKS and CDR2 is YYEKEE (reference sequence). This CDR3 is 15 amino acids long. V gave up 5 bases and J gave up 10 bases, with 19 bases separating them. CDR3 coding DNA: TGTGCCAGCAGGCCACAGGGACCTCTGGGCTCACCCCTCCACTTT. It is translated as CASRPQGPLGSPLHF. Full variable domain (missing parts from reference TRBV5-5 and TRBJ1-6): DAGVTQSPTHLIKTRGQQVTLRCSPISGHKSVSWYQQVLGQGPQFIFQYYEKEERGRGNFPDRFSARQFPNYSSELNVNALLLGDSALYLCASRPQGPLGSPLHFGNGTRLTVT.

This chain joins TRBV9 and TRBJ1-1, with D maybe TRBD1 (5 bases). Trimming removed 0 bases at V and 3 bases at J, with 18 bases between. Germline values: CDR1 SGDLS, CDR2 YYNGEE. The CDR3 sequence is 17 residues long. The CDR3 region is CASSVVGQSGGYTEAFF. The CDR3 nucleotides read TGTGCCAGCAGCGTAGTCGGACAATCTGGAGGGTACACTGAAGCTTTCTTT.

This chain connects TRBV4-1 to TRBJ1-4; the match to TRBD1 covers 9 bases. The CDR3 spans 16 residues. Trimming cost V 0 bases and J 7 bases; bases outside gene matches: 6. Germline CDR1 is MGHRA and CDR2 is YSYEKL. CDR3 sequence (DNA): TGCGCCAGCAGCCAAGATTGGGTGACAGGGGGTGAAAAACTGTTTTTT. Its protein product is CASSQDWVTGGEKLFF.